These 15 T cell receptor beta chains originate from one sample sequenced in a study of TIL therapy for anti-PD-1-resistant metastatic lung cancer. Noted time point: pre-treatment sample, taken before nivolumab and TIL therapy. Pleural nodules or supraclavicular lymph nodes made up most of the excised metastases sampled. Sequencing used immunoSEQ v3. Some clones are missing from TCRdb's copy, which holds only in-frame ones; the method was immunoSEQ multiplex PCR. The sample carries about 10,000 clones, 55% to 70% recorded once. The starting material was tumor tissue, obtained at baseline. Receptor source: a person aged 30 to 80 with non-small cell lung cancer.

The chain recombines TRBV5-1 with TRBJ2-7, with D possibly matching TRBD2 (6 bases). Trimming removed 4 bases from V and 2 bases from J, with 10 bases in between. The germline gives CDR1 SGHRS, CDR2 YFSETQ. This CDR3 has 13 amino acids. Here the CDR3 DNA reads TGCGCCAGCAGCCACGGGACTGCCTACGAGCAGTACTTC. As protein: CASSHGTAYEQYF.

The gene calls are TRBV7-3 and TRBJ2-7, with 13 bases lining up with TRBD2. From germline, CDR1 is SGHTA and CDR2 FQGTGA. This CDR3 is built from 15 residues. V gave up 5 bases and J gave up 9 bases; unmatched junction bases: 10. The CDR3 loop reads CASSQRGLAGERQYF. Written as DNA, the CDR3 is TGTGCCAGCAGCCAGCGAGGACTAGCGGGAGAACGGCAGTACTTC.

The genes are TRBV5-1 and TRBJ1-1; maybe TRBD1 (5 bases). Germline CDR1 reads SGHRS; CDR2 reads YFSETQ. This CDR3 is built from 14 residues. The V end lost 5 bases, the J end lost 2 bases, and 13 bases lay between the germline ends. The CDR3 spells CASRAGTANTEAFF. The CDR3, as DNA: TGCGCCAGCAGAGCCGGGACCGCTAACACTGAAGCTTTCTTT.

The chain links TRBV6-1 to TRBJ1-3; the match to TRBD1 covers 8 bases. Per germline, CDR1 MNHNS and CDR2 SASEGT. J lost 1 base, V lost 2 bases, and 7 bases had no gene match. This CDR3 contains 17 residues. This CDR3 is CASSERVRTGSGNTIYF. CDR3 nucleotides: TGTGCCAGCAGTGAACGAGTCCGGACAGGGTCTGGAAACACCATATATTTT.

This chain uses TRBV28 with TRBJ2-2, with a possible D match to TRBD2 (5 bases). The ends were cut back, 8 bases at V and 7 bases at J, with 8 bases in the middle. CDR1 and CDR2 from the germline V gene are MDHEN and SYDVKM. The CDR3 runs 11 residues. CDR3 amino acids: CASQRFGELFF. CDR3 DNA: TGTGCCAGCCAGCGGTTCGGGGAGCTGTTTTTT.

V is TRBV9 and J is TRBJ2-3; 7 bases match TRBD1. CDR1 is SGDLS, CDR2 YYNGEE, per germline. V lost 3 bases to trimming and J lost 0 bases; unmatched junction nucleotides: 4. The CDR3 is made up of 15 amino acids. The CDR3 coding sequence is TGTGCCAGCAGCGACCGGGACAGCAGCACAGATACGCAGTATTTT. Translating it yields CASSDRDSSTDTQYF.

This chain connects TRBV29-1 to TRBJ1-6, with D unclear. Trimming pared 4 bases from V and 4 bases from J, leaving 8 bases between. The CDR3 is 13 amino acids. The germline CDR1 and CDR2 sequences are SQVTM and ANQGSEA. The CDR3 reads CSVGTDYNSPLHF. CDR3 sequence (DNA): TGCAGCGTTGGGACGGATTATAATTCACCCCTCCACTTT.

This clone was counted a few times. The rearrangement joins TRBV5-1 to TRBJ2-6; unclear D gene. There are 15 residues in the CDR3. Germline CDR1 is SGHRS and CDR2 is YFSETQ. V was clipped by 1 base and J by 0 bases, with 5 bases between them. The CDR3 region is CASSLMDSGANVLTF. The CDR3 coding sequence is TGCGCCAGCAGCTTGATGGACTCTGGGGCCAACGTCCTGACTTTC.

This clone appeared a few times. V and J are TRBV6-1 and TRBJ1-1; D call uncertain. In germline, CDR1 is MNHNS, CDR2 SASEGT. Trimming cost V 6 bases and J 5 bases, with 13 bases left between them. The CDR3 length is 13 residues. As DNA, the CDR3 is TGTGCCAGCAGGGATAGGCGGGAAACTGAAGCTTTCTTT. Its translation is CASRDRRETEAFF.

The J gene is TRBJ1-5, the V gene TRBV29-1, with D perhaps matching TRBD1 (6 bases). This CDR3 is built from 13 residues. Germline lookup yields CDR1 SQVTM and CDR2 ANQGSEA. With 4 bases removed from V and 9 bases from J, the gap between germline ends came to 16 bases. In DNA, the CDR3 is TGCAGCGTTGGTTCAGGGGACGGAGGGCCCCAGCATTTT. It translates to CSVGSGDGGPQHF.

This clone has more than one count but fewer than ten. The chain uses TRBV27 and TRBJ1-2; D unclear. Germline V gives CDR1 MNHEY, CDR2 SMNVEV (reference sequence). The CDR3 extends over 15 amino acids. V was pared by 4 bases and J by 0 bases, with 12 bases between. The CDR3 bases are TGTGCCAGCAGTTCCGGACTGTTAGCTAACTATGGCTACACCTTC. Its protein is CASSSGLLANYGYTF.

This clone was seen only a few times. The chain has TRBV6-5 and TRBJ2-5; D gene uncertain. Per the germline V gene, CDR1 is MNHEY and CDR2 is SVGAGI. This CDR3 has 14 amino acids. V lost 7 bases and J lost 5, with 17 bases in between. CDR3 protein: CASISGSVVETQYF. The CDR3 DNA is TGTGCCAGCATCTCCGGGTCCGTGGTGGAGACCCAGTACTTC.

In its sample, this clone ranks as medium-sized (0.01 to 0.1%). The V gene is TRBV30, the J gene TRBJ2-3, with D maybe TRBD2 (6 bases). Germline loops: CDR1 GTSNPN, CDR2 SVGIG (reference sequence). CDR3 length: 13 amino acids. V lost 4 bases and J 1 base, leaving 9 bases between the germline ends. The CDR3 DNA follows: TGTGCCTGGAACGGGGGTCGCACAGATACGCAGTATTTT. As protein: CAWNGGRTDTQYF.

A few counts support this clone. The DNA for the CDR3 is TGCGCCAGCAGAGAGGGATCACATAGCAATCAGCCCCAGCATTTT. As protein: CASREGSHSNQPQHF. The V call is TRBV5-1, the J call TRBJ1-5; D remains unclear. Germline V lookup: CDR1 SGHRS, CDR2 YFSETQ. The CDR3 has 15 amino acids. The V and J ends lost 5 bases and 0 bases respectively, with 12 bases between them.

The gene calls are TRBV4-1 and TRBJ2-5; 12 bases are a match to TRBD2. Unmatched junction bases numbered 3, after V lost 2 bases and J lost 5 bases. The V gene's germline CDR1 is MGHRA and CDR2 YSYEKL. The CDR3 totals 15 residues. The chain's CDR3 is CASSQLAGGRETQYF. In DNA form, the CDR3 reads TGCGCCAGCAGCCAACTAGCGGGGGGGCGGGAGACCCAGTACTTC.